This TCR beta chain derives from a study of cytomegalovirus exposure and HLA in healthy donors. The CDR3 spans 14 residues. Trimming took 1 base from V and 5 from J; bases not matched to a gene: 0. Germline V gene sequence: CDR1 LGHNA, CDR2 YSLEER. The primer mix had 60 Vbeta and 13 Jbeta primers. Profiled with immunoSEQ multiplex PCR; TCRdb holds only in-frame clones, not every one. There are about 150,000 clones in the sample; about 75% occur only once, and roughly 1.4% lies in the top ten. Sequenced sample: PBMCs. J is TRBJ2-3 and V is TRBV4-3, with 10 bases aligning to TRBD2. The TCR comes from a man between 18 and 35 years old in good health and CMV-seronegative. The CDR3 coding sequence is TGCGCCAGCAGCCAAGCTAGCGGGGGAGATACGCAGTATTTT. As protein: CASSQASGGDTQYF.